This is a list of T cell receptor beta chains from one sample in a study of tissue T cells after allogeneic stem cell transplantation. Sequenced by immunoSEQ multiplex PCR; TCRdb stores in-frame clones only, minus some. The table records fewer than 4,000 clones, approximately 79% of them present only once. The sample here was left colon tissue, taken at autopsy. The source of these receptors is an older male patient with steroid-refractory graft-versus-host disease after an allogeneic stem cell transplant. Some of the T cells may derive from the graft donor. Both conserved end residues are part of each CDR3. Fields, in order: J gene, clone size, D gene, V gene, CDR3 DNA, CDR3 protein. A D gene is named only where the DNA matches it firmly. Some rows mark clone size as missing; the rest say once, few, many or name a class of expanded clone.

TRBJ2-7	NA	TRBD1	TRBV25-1	TGTGCCAGCAACGGGGACAGGGGGGTGAGCGAGCAGTACTTC	CASNGDRGVSEQYF
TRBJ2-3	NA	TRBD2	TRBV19	TGTGCCAGTAGTACCACTAGCGGAAGCACAGATACGCAGTATTTT	CASSTTSGSTDTQYF
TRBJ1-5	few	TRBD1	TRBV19	TGTGCCAGTAGGACAGGGGGCACTAGCAATCAGCCCCAGCATTTT	CASRTGGTSNQPQHF
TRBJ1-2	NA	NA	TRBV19	TGTGCCAGTAGTACGACAAGGGACGGAATTGGCTACACCTTC	CASSTTRDGIGYTF
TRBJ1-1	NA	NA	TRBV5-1	TGCGCCAGCAGCCCTCGGGAGGCCTCGGAAGCTTTCTTT	CASSPREASEAFF
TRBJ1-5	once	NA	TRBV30	TGTGCCTGGACCCGGGGCGGGGGTGGCCATCAGCCCCAGCATTTT	CAWTRGGGGHQPQHF
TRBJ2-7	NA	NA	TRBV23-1	TGCGCCAGCAGTCGGCGCGGCCTCTACGAGCAGTACTTC	CASSRRGLYEQYF
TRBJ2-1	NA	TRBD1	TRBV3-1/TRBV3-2	TGTGCCAGCAGCCCCCCAGGATGGGGACAGTCTATGAATGAGCAGTTCTTC	CASSPPGWGQSMNEQFF
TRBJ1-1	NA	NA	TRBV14	TGTGCCAGCAGCCAAAGGCGCGCCGTGGGGAACACTGAAGCTTTCTTT	CASSQRRAVGNTEAFF
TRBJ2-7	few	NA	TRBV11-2	TGTGCCAGCAGCTTAGTGGTAGACACCTACGAGCAGTACTTC	CASSLVVDTYEQYF
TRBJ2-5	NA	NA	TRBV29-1	TGCAGCGTTGAAGTTATGGCGGGTCAAGAGACCCAGTACTTC	CSVEVMAGQETQYF
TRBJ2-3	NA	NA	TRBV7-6	TGTGCCAGCAGCCACAAGGGGGGGGGTAGCAATACGCAGTATTTT	CASSHKGGGSNTQYF
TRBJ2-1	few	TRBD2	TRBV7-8	TGTGCCAGCAGCTTAGTTACGGCGGGGGGGGACGGTGGTGAGCAGTTCTTC	CASSLVTAGGDGGEQFF
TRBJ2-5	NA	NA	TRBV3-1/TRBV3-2	TGTGCCAGCAGCCAAGATTATTCGGCGGAGCAAGAGACCCAGTACTTC	CASSQDYSAEQETQYF
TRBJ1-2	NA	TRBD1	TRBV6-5	TGTGCCAGCAGCCGCTTGGTGGGACAGGAAGGAGGCTACACCTTC	CASSRLVGQEGGYTF
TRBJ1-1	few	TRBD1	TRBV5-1	TGCGCCAGCAGCTTGGACACAGGGGGCGGAGGCTCTGAAGCTTTCTTT	CASSLDTGGGGSEAFF
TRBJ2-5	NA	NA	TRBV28	TGTGCCAGCAGCTTGAAGGCGCGGGGAAGGGCGACCCAGTACTTC	CASSLKARGRATQYF
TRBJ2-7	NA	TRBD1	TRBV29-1	TGCAGCGTACGGGACAGGGATTCCTCCTACGAGCAGTACTTC	CSVRDRDSSYEQYF
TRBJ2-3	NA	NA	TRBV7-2	TGTGCCAGCAGCTTAAACGCAGATACGCAGTATTTT	CASSLNADTQYF
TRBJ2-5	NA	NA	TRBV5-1	TGCGCCAGCAGCTTGGACGGTCGGGAAGAGACCCAGTACTTC	CASSLDGREETQYF
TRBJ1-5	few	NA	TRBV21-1	TGTGCCACCTCTCCGCTGGGGGGCCGCCGAAGGAACAATCAGCCCCAGCATTTT	CATSPLGGRRRNNQPQHF
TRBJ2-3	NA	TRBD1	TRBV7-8	TGTGCCAGCAGTCTAGGGGGCGGGTCTACCACAGATACGCAGTATTTT	CASSLGGGSTTDTQYF
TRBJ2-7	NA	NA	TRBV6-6	TGTGCCAGCAGCTTCGAAGAATACGAGCAGTACTTC	CASSFEEYEQYF